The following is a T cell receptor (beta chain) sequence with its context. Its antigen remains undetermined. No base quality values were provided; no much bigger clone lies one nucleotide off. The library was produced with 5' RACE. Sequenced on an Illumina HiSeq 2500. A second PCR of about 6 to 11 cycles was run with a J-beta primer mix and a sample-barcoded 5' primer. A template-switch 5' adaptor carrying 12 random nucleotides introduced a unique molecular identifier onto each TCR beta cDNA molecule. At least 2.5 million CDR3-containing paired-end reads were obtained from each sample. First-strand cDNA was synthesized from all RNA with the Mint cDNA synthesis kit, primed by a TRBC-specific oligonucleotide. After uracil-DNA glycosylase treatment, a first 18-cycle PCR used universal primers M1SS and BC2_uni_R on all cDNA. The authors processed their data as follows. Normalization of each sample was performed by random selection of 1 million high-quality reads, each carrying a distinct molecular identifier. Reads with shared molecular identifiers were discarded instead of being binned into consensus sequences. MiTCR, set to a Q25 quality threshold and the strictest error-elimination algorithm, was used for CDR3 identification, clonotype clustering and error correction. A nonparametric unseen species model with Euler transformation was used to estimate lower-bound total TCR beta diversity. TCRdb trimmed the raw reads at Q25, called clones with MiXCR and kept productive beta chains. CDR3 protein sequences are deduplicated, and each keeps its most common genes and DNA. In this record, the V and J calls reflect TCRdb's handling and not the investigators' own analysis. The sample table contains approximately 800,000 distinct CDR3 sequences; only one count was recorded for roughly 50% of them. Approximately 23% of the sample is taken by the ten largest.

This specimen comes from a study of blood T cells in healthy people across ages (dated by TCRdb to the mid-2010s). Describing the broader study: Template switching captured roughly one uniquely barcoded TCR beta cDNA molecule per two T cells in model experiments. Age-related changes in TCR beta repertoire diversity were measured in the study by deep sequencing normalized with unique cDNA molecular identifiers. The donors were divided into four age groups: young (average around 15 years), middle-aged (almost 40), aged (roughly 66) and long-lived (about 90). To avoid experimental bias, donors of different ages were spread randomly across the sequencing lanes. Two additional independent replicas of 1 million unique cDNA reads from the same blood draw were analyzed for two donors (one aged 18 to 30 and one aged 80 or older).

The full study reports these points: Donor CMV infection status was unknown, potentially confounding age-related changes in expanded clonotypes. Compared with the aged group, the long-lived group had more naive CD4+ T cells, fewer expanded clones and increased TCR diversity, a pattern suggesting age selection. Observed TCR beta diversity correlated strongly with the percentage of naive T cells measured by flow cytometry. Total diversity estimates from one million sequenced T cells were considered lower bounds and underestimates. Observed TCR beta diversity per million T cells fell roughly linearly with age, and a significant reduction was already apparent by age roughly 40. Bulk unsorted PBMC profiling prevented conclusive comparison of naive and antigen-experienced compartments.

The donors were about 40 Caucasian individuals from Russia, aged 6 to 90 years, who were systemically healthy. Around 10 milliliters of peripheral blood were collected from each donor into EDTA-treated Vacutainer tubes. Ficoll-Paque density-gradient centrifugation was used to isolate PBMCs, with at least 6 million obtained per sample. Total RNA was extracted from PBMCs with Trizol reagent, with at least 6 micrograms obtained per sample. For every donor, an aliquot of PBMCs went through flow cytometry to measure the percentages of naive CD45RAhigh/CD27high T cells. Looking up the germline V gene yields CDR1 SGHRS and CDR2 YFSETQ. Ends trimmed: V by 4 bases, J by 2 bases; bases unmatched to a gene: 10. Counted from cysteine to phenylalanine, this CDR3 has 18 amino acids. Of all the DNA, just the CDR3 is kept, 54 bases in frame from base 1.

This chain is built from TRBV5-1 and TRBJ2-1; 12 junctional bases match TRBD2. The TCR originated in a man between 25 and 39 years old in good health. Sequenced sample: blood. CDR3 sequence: CASSLGLAGKGPYNEQFF. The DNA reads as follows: TGCGCCAGCAGCCTAGGACTAGCGGGAAAAGGACCCTACAATGAGCAGTTCTTC.